The rows below give T cell receptor beta chains drawn from one sample of a study of CD8+ T cells in alopecia areata. The repertoire was sequenced with immunoSEQ multiplex PCR; TCRdb's copy has only in-frame clones and lacks some. This sample has some 130,000 clones; approximately 58% occur once, and the top ten carry roughly 4.5%. Sequenced here: CD4+ T cells sorted from blood, sampled at week 0. These receptors were taken from a human donor with alopecia areata. The conserved cysteine and the conserved F or W are not part of the CDR3 here. Fields, in order: clone size, J gene, V gene, CDR3 length, CDR3 protein. Where a row states a size, it is once, few, many or the class of an expanded clone; other rows omit it.

abundance: -; j_gene: TRBJ1-4; v_gene: TRBV4-2; len: 11; CDR3aa: ASSQEMGEKLF
abundance: few; j_gene: TRBJ2-7; v_gene: TRBV5-4; len: 11; CDR3aa: AVGGGPTYEQY
abundance: once; j_gene: TRBJ2-7; v_gene: TRBV30; len: 16; CDR3aa: AWSRASGSSSGFYEQY
abundance: few; j_gene: TRBJ2-2; v_gene: TRBV7-2; len: 12; CDR3aa: ASSSDQGAGELF
abundance: -; j_gene: TRBJ1-1; v_gene: TRBV10-3; len: 11; CDR3aa: ATSIGGRTEAF
abundance: -; j_gene: TRBJ2-1; v_gene: TRBV11-2; len: 12; CDR3aa: ASSPASSYNEQF
abundance: many; j_gene: TRBJ2-2; v_gene: TRBV4-1; len: 14; CDR3aa: ASSQTGITNTGELF
abundance: -; j_gene: TRBJ1-2; v_gene: TRBV7-3; len: 15; CDR3aa: ASRSWARTGQGDGYT
abundance: -; j_gene: TRBJ1-5; v_gene: TRBV4-2; len: 14; CDR3aa: ASSHSTGQGNQPQH
abundance: -; j_gene: TRBJ2-7; v_gene: TRBV30; len: 10; CDR3aa: AWSPTVYEQY
abundance: few; j_gene: TRBJ2-1; v_gene: TRBV12-5; len: 8; CDR3aa: ASGGDEQF
abundance: -; j_gene: TRBJ2-2; v_gene: TRBV6-5; len: 14; CDR3aa: ASSYSKWQGTGELF
abundance: -; j_gene: TRBJ1-1; v_gene: TRBV28; len: 11; CDR3aa: ASSLQQPTEAF
abundance: -; j_gene: TRBJ2-7; v_gene: TRBV5-1; len: 15; CDR3aa: ASSSEDRGPLSYEQY
abundance: -; j_gene: TRBJ2-2; v_gene: TRBV18; len: 12; CDR3aa: ASSPRGDTGELF
abundance: -; j_gene: TRBJ2-6; v_gene: TRBV7-2; len: 13; CDR3aa: ASSLMMSGANVLT
abundance: -; j_gene: TRBJ1-2; v_gene: TRBV5-6; len: 15; CDR3aa: ASSRGRGSFSNYGYT
abundance: -; j_gene: TRBJ2-1; v_gene: TRBV7-2; len: 15; CDR3aa: ASSPIRGLADYNEQF
abundance: few; j_gene: TRBJ1-1; v_gene: TRBV2; len: 11; CDR3aa: ASSQGANTEAF
abundance: -; j_gene: TRBJ1-2; v_gene: TRBV9; len: 11; CDR3aa: ASSATTGYGYT
abundance: -; j_gene: TRBJ2-3; v_gene: TRBV6-6; len: 11; CDR3aa: AGSGGGTDTQY
abundance: -; j_gene: TRBJ1-2; v_gene: TRBV30; len: 13; CDR3aa: AWKEGGDPLGGYT
abundance: -; j_gene: TRBJ2-7; v_gene: TRBV6-1; len: 14; CDR3aa: ASSGVRTGGSYEQY
abundance: -; j_gene: TRBJ2-1; v_gene: TRBV7-8; len: 13; CDR3aa: ASSLVWGEGNEQF
abundance: -; j_gene: TRBJ2-2; v_gene: TRBV5-1; len: 12; CDR3aa: ASSLERNTGELF
abundance: -; j_gene: TRBJ1-4; v_gene: TRBV7-3; len: 12; CDR3aa: ASSLFPGDEKLF
abundance: once; j_gene: TRBJ1-2; v_gene: TRBV4-1; len: 12; CDR3aa: ASSQDPGTYGYT
abundance: -; j_gene: TRBJ2-7; v_gene: TRBV7-6; len: 13; CDR3aa: ASSPRLAENYEQY
abundance: -; j_gene: TRBJ2-1; v_gene: TRBV5-4; len: 17; CDR3aa: ASSFSGLAAPEVANEQF
abundance: -; j_gene: TRBJ2-7; v_gene: TRBV7-2; len: 12; CDR3aa: ASSLDRGRVEQY
abundance: -; j_gene: TRBJ2-7; v_gene: TRBV4-1; len: 12; CDR3aa: ASSRTDRAFEQY
abundance: few; j_gene: TRBJ2-2; v_gene: TRBV6-5; len: 14; CDR3aa: ASSSRRISNTGELF
abundance: -; j_gene: TRBJ1-1; v_gene: TRBV29-1; len: 10; CDR3aa: SARETDTEAF
abundance: few; j_gene: TRBJ1-5; v_gene: TRBV27; len: 11; CDR3aa: ASSGGGYQPQH
abundance: -; j_gene: TRBJ1-5; v_gene: TRBV5-6; len: 12; CDR3aa: ASSLGRANQPQH
abundance: once; j_gene: TRBJ2-1; v_gene: TRBV18; len: 12; CDR3aa: ASSPAQGYNEQF
abundance: -; j_gene: TRBJ2-5; v_gene: TRBV9; len: 12; CDR3aa: ASSGDGTQETQY
abundance: -; j_gene: TRBJ1-3; v_gene: TRBV7-2; len: 14; CDR3aa: ASSLAFRELGNTIY
abundance: -; j_gene: TRBJ1-5; v_gene: TRBV15; len: 13; CDR3aa: ATRVDGVRNQPQH
abundance: -; j_gene: TRBJ2-2; v_gene: TRBV5-1; len: 10; CDR3aa: ASSLATGELF
abundance: once; j_gene: TRBJ2-7; v_gene: TRBV27; len: 13; CDR3aa: ASTSLGAGSHEQY
abundance: -; j_gene: TRBJ2-1; v_gene: TRBV4-3; len: 16; CDR3aa: ASSQGLAGVPSYNEQF
abundance: few; j_gene: TRBJ2-7; v_gene: TRBV28; len: 10; CDR3aa: ASSANVYEQY
abundance: once; j_gene: TRBJ2-5; v_gene: TRBV19; len: 9; CDR3aa: ASSGRETQY
abundance: -; j_gene: TRBJ2-7; v_gene: TRBV6-5; len: 12; CDR3aa: ASSYGVSSYEQY
abundance: -; j_gene: TRBJ2-5; v_gene: TRBV7-2; len: 13; CDR3aa: ASSLGGVAVETQY
abundance: -; j_gene: TRBJ2-5; v_gene: TRBV2; len: 11; CDR3aa: ASSGQGRETQY
abundance: -; j_gene: TRBJ2-1; v_gene: TRBV18; len: 12; CDR3aa: ASSPNSNRVEQF
abundance: -; j_gene: TRBJ2-7; v_gene: TRBV11-1; len: 12; CDR3aa: ASAANRQFDEQY
abundance: -; j_gene: TRBJ2-3; v_gene: TRBV5-1; len: 13; CDR3aa: ASTQGTVSTDTQY
abundance: -; j_gene: TRBJ2-3; v_gene: TRBV10-3; len: 11; CDR3aa: ASTGVSTDTQY
abundance: -; j_gene: TRBJ2-5; v_gene: TRBV4-3; len: 12; CDR3aa: ASSQALDSETQY
abundance: few; j_gene: TRBJ2-1; v_gene: TRBV28; len: 9; CDR3aa: ASREAGGAF
abundance: -; j_gene: TRBJ1-1; v_gene: TRBV5-4; len: 14; CDR3aa: ASSLPAGKGDTEAF
abundance: few; j_gene: TRBJ1-1; v_gene: TRBV5-1; len: 13; CDR3aa: ASSLASGGNTEAF
abundance: -; j_gene: TRBJ2-7; v_gene: TRBV6-4; len: 14; CDR3aa: ASSDQTSVGGHEQY
abundance: -; j_gene: TRBJ2-6; v_gene: TRBV28; len: 12; CDR3aa: ASSLPSGANVLT